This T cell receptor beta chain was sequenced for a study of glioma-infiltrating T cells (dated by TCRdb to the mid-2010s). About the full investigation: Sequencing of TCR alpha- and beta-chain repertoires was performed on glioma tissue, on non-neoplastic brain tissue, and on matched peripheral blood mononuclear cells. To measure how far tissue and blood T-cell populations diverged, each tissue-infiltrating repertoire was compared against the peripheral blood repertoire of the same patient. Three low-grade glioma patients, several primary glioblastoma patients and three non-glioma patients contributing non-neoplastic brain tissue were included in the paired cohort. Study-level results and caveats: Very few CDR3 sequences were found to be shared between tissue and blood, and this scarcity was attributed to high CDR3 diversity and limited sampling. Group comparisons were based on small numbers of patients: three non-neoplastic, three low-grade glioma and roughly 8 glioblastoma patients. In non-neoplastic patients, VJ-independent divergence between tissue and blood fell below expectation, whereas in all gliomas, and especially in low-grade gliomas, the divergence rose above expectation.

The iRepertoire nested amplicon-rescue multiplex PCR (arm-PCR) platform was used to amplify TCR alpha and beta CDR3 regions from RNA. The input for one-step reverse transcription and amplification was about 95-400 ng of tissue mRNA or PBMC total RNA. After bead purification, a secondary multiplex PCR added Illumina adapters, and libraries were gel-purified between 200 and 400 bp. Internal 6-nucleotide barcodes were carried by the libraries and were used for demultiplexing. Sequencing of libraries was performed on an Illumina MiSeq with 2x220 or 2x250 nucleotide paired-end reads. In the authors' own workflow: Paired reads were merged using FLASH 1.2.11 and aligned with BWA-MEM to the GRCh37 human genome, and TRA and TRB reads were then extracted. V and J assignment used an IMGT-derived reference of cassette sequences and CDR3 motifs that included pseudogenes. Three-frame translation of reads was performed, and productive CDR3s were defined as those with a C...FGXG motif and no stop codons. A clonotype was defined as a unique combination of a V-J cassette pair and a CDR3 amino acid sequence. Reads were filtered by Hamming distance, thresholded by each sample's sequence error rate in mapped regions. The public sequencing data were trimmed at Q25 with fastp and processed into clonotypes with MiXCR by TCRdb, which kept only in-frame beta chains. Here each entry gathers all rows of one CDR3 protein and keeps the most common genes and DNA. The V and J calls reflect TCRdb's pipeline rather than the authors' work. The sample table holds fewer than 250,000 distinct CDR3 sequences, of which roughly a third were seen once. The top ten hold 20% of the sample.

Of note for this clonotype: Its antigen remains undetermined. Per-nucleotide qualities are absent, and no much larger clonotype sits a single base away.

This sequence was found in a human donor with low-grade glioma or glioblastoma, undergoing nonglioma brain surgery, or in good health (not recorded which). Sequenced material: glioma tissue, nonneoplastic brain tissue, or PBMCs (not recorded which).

In nucleotide form, the sequence is TGTGCCAGCAGCCAGGAACACGGGGTCGGGGCAGATACGCAGTATTTT. This sequence encodes CASSQEHGVGADTQYF. The chain joins TRBV7-2 to TRBJ2-3, with TRBD2 perhaps the D gene, on 5 matching bases. The CDR3 has 16 amino acids, counting the end cysteine and phenylalanine. Only the CDR3 DNA stays, 48 bases, in frame from base 1. A distance of 19 bases separates the germline ends of V and J, which lose 5 bases and 4 bases respectively. Taken from the germline V gene, the CDR1 and CDR2 loops are SGHTA and FQGNSA.